Sequencing of this T cell receptor (beta chain) was carried out in a study of blood T cell repertoires in COVID-19. This clone was detected only a few times. Profiled with immunoSEQ multiplex PCR; TCRdb holds only in-frame clones, not every one. The table shows nearly 350,000 clones, with over 75% occurring only once. The TCR comes from a woman aged 25 to 45 who had recovered from COVID-19. The sequenced material came from PBMCs or T cells enriched from blood (not recorded which).

DNA for the CDR3: TGTGCCAGCAGTCATTCAGACAGATTCACCGGGGAGCTGTTTTTT. It encodes CASSHSDRFTGELFF. The rearrangement joins TRBV3-1 (or the pseudogene TRBV3-2) to TRBJ2-2, with D tentatively TRBD1 (5 bases). V was trimmed by 6 bases and J by 4 bases, leaving 15 bases between them. This CDR3 has 15 amino acids. Per germline, CDR1 LGHDT and CDR2 YNNKEL (reference sequence).